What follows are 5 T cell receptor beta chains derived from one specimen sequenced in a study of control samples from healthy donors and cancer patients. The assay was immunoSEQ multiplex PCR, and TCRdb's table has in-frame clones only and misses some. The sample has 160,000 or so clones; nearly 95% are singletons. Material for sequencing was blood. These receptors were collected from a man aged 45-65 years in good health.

The CDR3 DNA is TGTGCCAGCAGCCCATGGCCCCGTTCCTACGAGCAGTACTTC. Translated, it gives CASSPWPRSYEQYF. The chain has TRBV11-2 and TRBJ2-7; D is uncertain. The germline CDR1 and CDR2 sequences are SGHAT and FQNNGV. Trimming cost V 5 bases and J 1 base, with 12 bases left between them. The CDR3 has 14 amino acids.

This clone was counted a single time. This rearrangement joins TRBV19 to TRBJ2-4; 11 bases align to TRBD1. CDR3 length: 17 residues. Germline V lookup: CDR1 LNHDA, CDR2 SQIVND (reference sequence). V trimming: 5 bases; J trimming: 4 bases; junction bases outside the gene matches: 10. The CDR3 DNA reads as TGTGCCAGTAGTCAAAGGACAGGGGGCAGACCGAAAAACATTCAGTACTTC. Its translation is CASSQRTGGRPKNIQYF.

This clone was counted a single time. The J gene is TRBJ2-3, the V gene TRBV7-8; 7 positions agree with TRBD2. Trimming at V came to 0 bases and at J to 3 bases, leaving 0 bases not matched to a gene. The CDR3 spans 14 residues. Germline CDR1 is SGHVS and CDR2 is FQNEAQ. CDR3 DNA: TGTGCCAGCAGCTTAGCGGGGGGGACAGATACGCAGTATTTT. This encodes CASSLAGGTDTQYF.

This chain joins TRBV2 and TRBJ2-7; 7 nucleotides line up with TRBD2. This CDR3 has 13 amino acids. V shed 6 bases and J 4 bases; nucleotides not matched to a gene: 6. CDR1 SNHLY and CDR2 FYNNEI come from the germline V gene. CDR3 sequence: CASRRGSVYEQYF. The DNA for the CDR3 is TGTGCCAGCAGACGCGGGAGCGTATACGAGCAGTACTTC. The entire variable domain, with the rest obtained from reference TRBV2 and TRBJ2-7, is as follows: EPEVTQTPSHQVTQMGQEVILRCVPISNHLYFYWYRQILGQKVEFLVSFYNNEISEKSEIFDDQFSVERPDGSNFTLKIRSTKLEDSAMYFCASRRGSVYEQYFGPGTRLTVT.

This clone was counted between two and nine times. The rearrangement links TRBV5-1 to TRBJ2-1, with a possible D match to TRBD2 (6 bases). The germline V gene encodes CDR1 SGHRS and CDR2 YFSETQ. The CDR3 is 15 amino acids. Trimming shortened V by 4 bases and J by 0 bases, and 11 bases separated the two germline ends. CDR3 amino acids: CASSPGTVSYNEQFF. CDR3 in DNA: TGCGCCAGCAGCCCGGGGACTGTCTCCTACAATGAGCAGTTCTTC.